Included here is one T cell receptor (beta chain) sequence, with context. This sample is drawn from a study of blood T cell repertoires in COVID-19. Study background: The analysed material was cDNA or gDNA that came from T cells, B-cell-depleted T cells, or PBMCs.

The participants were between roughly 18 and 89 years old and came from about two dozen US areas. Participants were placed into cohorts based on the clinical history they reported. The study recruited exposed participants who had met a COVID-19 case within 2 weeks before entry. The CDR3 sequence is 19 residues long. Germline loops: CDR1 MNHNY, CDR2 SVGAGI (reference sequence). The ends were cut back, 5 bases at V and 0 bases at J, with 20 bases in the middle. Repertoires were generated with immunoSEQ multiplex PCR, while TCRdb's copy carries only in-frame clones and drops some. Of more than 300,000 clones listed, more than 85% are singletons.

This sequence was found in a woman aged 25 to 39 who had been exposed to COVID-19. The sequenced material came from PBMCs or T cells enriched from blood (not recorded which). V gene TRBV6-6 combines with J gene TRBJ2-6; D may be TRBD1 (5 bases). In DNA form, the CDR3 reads TGTGCCAGCAGTCCGGACACGGGTCCTATTCTCTCTGGGGCCAACGTCCTGACTTTC. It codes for CASSPDTGPILSGANVLTF.